Listed below are T cell receptor beta chains from one sample, sequenced in a study of metastatic and nonmetastatic thyroid tumors. TCRdb re-called clones via MiXCR from the PCR reads. The sample lists roughly 25,000 clones, around 20% occurring once. Material: blood. These TCRs come from a male donor with papillary thyroid cancer or a benign thyroid nodule (not recorded which). Some clones in this sample may be carry-over from other donors' samples. The CDR3 runs from the conserved cysteine through the conserved F or W. A D gene is named only where the DNA matches it firmly. Clone size is stated in some rows and not others, as once, few, many or a class when expanded.

j_call clone_size v_call d_call cdr3_aa cdr3_nt
TRBJ2-2 many TRBV20-1 - CSASGNTGELFF TGCAGTGCTAGCGGGAACACCGGGGAGCTGTTTTTT
TRBJ1-6 many TRBV7-2 - CASSFTPSSSYNSPLHF TGTGCCAGCAGCTTCACCCCGAGTAGCTCCTATAATTCACCCCTCCACTTT
TRBJ1-1 many TRBV5-1 - CASSLGGFLTEAFF TGCGCCAGCAGCTTGGGGGGATTTCTCACTGAAGCTTTCTTT
TRBJ2-1 many TRBV4-1 TRBD2 CASSQRATGLAVYNEQFF TGCGCCAGCAGCCAAAGGGCAACGGGACTAGCGGTTTACAATGAGCAGTTCTTC
TRBJ1-1 many TRBV20-1 TRBD1 CSARGQGSLTAFF TGCAGTGCTAGAGGACAGGGGTCTCTCACAGCTTTCTTT
TRBJ1-2 many TRBV11-2 - CASSLTRGDGYTF TGTGCCAGCAGCTTAACTCGGGGTGATGGCTACACCTTC
TRBJ1-2 - TRBV9 - CGSSVGGWTPKYTF TGTGGCAGCAGCGTAGGTGGTTGGACACCAAAGTACACCTTC
TRBJ1-1 many TRBV5-1 - CASSLRADEAFF TGCGCCAGCAGCTTGAGGGCAGATGAAGCTTTCTTT
TRBJ1-2 - TRBV11-1 TRBD1 CASSYGRGGRGIGGYTF TGTGCCAGTAGCTATGGCAGGGGGGGACGGGGAATAGGTGGCTACACCTTC
TRBJ1-5 many TRBV3-1 - CASSQGTGNSNQPQHF TGTGCCAGCAGCCAAGGGACGGGGAACAGCAATCAGCCCCAGCATTTT
TRBJ2-7 few TRBV6-1 - CAISLALASYGQYF TGTGCCATCAGTTTGGCCCTGGCCTCCTACGGGCAGTACTTC
TRBJ2-2 many TRBV7-3 TRBD2 CASSRSGRAGELFF TGTGCCAGCAGCCGTAGCGGGAGGGCCGGGGAGCTGTTTTTT
TRBJ2-7 few TRBV24-1 TRBD1 CATSDYNEQGTYEQYF TGTGCCACCAGTGATTATAACGAACAGGGGACGTACGAGCAGTACTTC
TRBJ2-7 - TRBV18 - CASSPGGSLYYEQYF TGTGCCAGCTCACCAGGGGGGAGTCTATATTACGAGCAGTACTTC
TRBJ1-6 many TRBV27 - CASKQERSYNSPLHF TGTGCCAGCAAGCAGGAGCGCTCCTATAATTCACCCCTCCACTTT
TRBJ1-3 many TRBV12-3/TRBV12-4 - CASSLLPGAYSGNTIYF TGTGCCAGCAGTCTACTTCCAGGGGCTTACTCTGGAAACACCATATATTTT
TRBJ2-3 many TRBV18 TRBD1 CASSPPWTRGSTDTQYF TGTGCCAGCTCACCACCTTGGACCAGGGGGTCTACAGATACGCAGTATTTT
TRBJ2-7 many TRBV2 TRBD2 CASRWAGRVDEQYF TGTGCCAGCAGGTGGGCGGGGAGGGTGGACGAGCAGTACTTC
TRBJ2-1 many TRBV13 - CASSLGTNEQFF TGTGCCAGCAGCTTAGGGACCAATGAGCAGTTCTTC
TRBJ1-1 many TRBV18 - CASSPLKGVNTEAFF TGTGCCAGCTCACCCCTTAAGGGGGTGAACACTGAAGCTTTCTTT
TRBJ2-7 many TRBV5-1 TRBD1 CASSPWTGNYEQYF TGCGCCAGCAGCCCCTGGACAGGGAACTACGAGCAGTACTTC
TRBJ1-5 - TRBV30 - CAWSVSLINQPQHF TGTGCCTGGAGTGTGTCCCTCATCAATCAGCCCCAGCATTTT
TRBJ1-2 many TRBV11-2 - CASSDSGYTYGYTF TGTGCCAGCAGTGACAGTGGGTATACCTATGGCTACACCTTC
TRBJ2-3 many TRBV30 - CAWEHLTDTQYF TGTGCCTGGGAGCACCTCACAGATACGCAGTATTTT
TRBJ1-1 many TRBV20-1 TRBD1 CRGQGGDTEAFF TGCAGGGGACAGGGCGGTGACACTGAAGCTTTCTTT
TRBJ1-5 medium-sized TRBV6-4 - CASSAPGLSSNQPQHF TGTGCCAGCAGTGCCCCGGGTCTGTCTAGCAATCAGCCCCAGCATTTT
TRBJ2-5 many TRBV6-1 - CASMRRRSEETQYF TGTGCCAGCATGAGACGTCGTAGCGAGGAGACCCAGTACTTC
TRBJ2-7 many TRBV6-1 - CASSKDRHYEQYF TGTGCCAGCAGTAAGGACAGACACTACGAGCAGTACTTC
TRBJ1-3 - TRBV11-2 - CASSSTGGQGNTIYF TGTGCCAGTAGCTCCACGGGGGGGCAAGGAAACACCATATATTTT
TRBJ2-3 many TRBV6-4 - CASSDGAGGTDTQYF TGTGCCAGCAGTGACGGCGCAGGGGGCACAGATACGCAGTATTTT
TRBJ1-3 many TRBV28 - CASSLWAGTGTNTIYF TGTGCCAGCAGTTTATGGGCAGGCACAGGGACCAACACCATATATTTT
TRBJ1-2 many TRBV6-1 TRBD1 CASTPITTGGAAGYTF TGTGCCAGCACACCAATAACGACAGGGGGAGCCGCTGGCTACACCTTC
TRBJ2-7 many TRBV5-4 - CASSPVGYEQYF TGTGCCAGCAGCCCGGTTGGGTACGAGCAGTACTTC
TRBJ2-7 - TRBV10-3 - CATINEGGYEKYF TGTGCCACTATTAATGAGGGGGGCTACGAGAAGTACTTC
TRBJ2-2 - TRBV27 - CASSISGGQITGELFF TGTGCCAGTTCCATTTCCGGGGGACAGATTACCGGGGAGCTGTTTTTT
TRBJ1-1 many TRBV10-3 - CAIQGPMNTEAFF TGTGCCATCCAAGGACCTATGAACACTGAAGCTTTCTTT
TRBJ2-6 many TRBV19 - CASRRNTGSSGANVLTF TGTGCCAGTAGACGCAATACGGGGTCCTCTGGGGCCAACGTCCTGACTTTC
TRBJ2-5 many TRBV28 TRBD2 CASSPGAAGGYQETQYF TGTGCCAGCAGCCCTGGGGCGGCGGGGGGGTACCAAGAGACCCAGTACTTC
TRBJ2-7 many TRBV7-6 - CASSLTLEGAYEQYF TGTGCCAGCAGCTTAACCCTTGAGGGGGCCTACGAGCAGTACTTC
TRBJ2-7 - TRBV30 - CAWRNPLPGVEYF TGTGCCTGGAGGAATCCTCTCCCTGGCGTGGAGTACTTC
TRBJ1-5 - TRBV6-1 - CASSEGKEWGHNQPQHF TGTGCCAGCAGTGAAGGGAAAGAGTGGGGCCATAATCAGCCCCAGCATTTT
TRBJ1-1 - TRBV11-2 TRBD1 CASSLQGANTEAFF TGTGCCAGCAGCTTGCAGGGGGCGAACACTGAAGCTTTCTTT
TRBJ1-5 many TRBV6-5 TRBD1 CASSYGQGYQPQHF TGTGCCAGCAGTTATGGACAGGGATACCAGCCCCAGCATTTT
TRBJ2-3 many TRBV11-2 - CASSPPGRAQYF TGTGCTAGCAGCCCCCCCGGCAGAGCGCAGTATTTT
TRBJ2-3 many TRBV6-5 - CASSYLGGRDTQYF TGTGCCAGCAGTTATCTGGGGGGTAGGGATACGCAGTATTTT
TRBJ1-6 - TRBV10-3 TRBD1 CANPSGTGSSYNSPLHF TGTGCCAATCCTTCCGGGACAGGGAGCTCCTATAATTCACCCCTCCACTTT
TRBJ2-1 many TRBV27 - CASRTGPPSYNEQFF TGTGCCAGCCGAACAGGGCCCCCATCCTACAATGAGCAGTTCTTC
TRBJ2-7 once TRBV13 - CAISLRTVSYEQYF TGTGCCATTAGCCTGAGGACCGTCTCCTACGAGCAGTACTTC
TRBJ2-3 many TRBV20-1 TRBD1 CSFLDRKSTDTQYF TGCAGCTTCTTGGACAGGAAAAGCACAGATACGCAGTATTTT
TRBJ2-2 many TRBV2 - CASSGQGQSGELFF TGTGCCAGCAGTGGGCAGGGGCAGTCCGGGGAGCTGTTTTTT
TRBJ1-2 few TRBV6-1 TRBD1 CASSTGTGMTGGGYTF TGTGCCAGCAGCACCGGGACAGGGATGACTGGGGGCGGCTACACCTTC
TRBJ1-6 many TRBV4-1 - CASSQVLRGRESPLHF TGCGCCAGCAGCCAAGTGTTACGGGGAAGGGAATCACCCCTCCACTTT
TRBJ2-1 many TRBV28 TRBD2 CASNPGGSLSREQFF TGTGCCAGCAATCCGGGGGGGAGCCTTTCCAGGGAGCAGTTCTTC
TRBJ2-5 many TRBV2 TRBD1 CASSYTGAGETQYF TGTGCCAGCAGCTATACAGGGGCCGGAGAGACCCAGTACTTC